This entry features one T cell receptor beta chain sequence. The antigen it binds to is not known. Per-base qualities were not stored, and no clone one base away is much larger. The entry originates in a study of T-cell memory formation after mild COVID-19 (dated by TCRdb to the early 2020s). Notes on the research overall: Most TCR sequence clusters were specific to one of the two donors. The cohort was made up of two young adult volunteers, one female and one male, who were previously healthy. T-cell clones expanding and contracting after mild COVID-19 in two donors were tracked by longitudinal TCRalpha and TCRbeta repertoire sequencing.

PBMCs were isolated by Ficoll-Paque density gradient centrifugation. The CDR3 measures 12 amino acids from cysteine to phenylalanine. The read is trimmed to its CDR3 DNA, 36 bases read in frame from base 1. The germline V gene gives CDR1 as KGHSH and CDR2 as LQKENI. V and J are truncated by 1 base and 7 bases respectively, leaving an intervening sequence of 7 bases. Instrument used: Illumina NovaSeq 6000. cDNA libraries for TCRalpha and TCRbeta were prepared by 5'RACE using constant-segment primers, with sample barcodes and unique molecular identifiers added. Trizol reagent was used to extract RNA from every sample. Libraries were amplified in two PCR steps, with a second sample barcode and Illumina TruSeq adapters added in the second step. The libraries were sequenced on an Illumina NovaSeq using 2 x 150 bp paired-end reads. Per the source publication's procedure: Demultiplexing of reads and collapsing into UMI-guided consensus sequences were performed with migec v1.2.7. Using mixcr v2.1.11, UMI consensuses were aligned to TRA and TRB V and J templates and then assembled into clonotypes. A clonotype was counted as expanded or contracted only if both edgeR and NoisET called the change significant, with noise models trained on biological replicates. For edgeR calls, the thresholds were a false discovery rate-adjusted p below 0.01 and a log2 fold-change of 1. As an exploratory analysis of dynamics, max-normalized trajectories of the 1000 most abundant clonotypes were examined with PCA combined with hierarchical clustering. Separately sequenced CD4+ and CD8+ repertoires were used to assign a CD4 or CD8 phenotype to each responding clone. TCRdb handled the public reads itself, with Q25 trimming in fastp and clone calling in MiXCR, and kept productive beta chains. Rows merge per CDR3 protein into single entries with the most common DNA and genes. TCRdb's processing, not the authors', yielded these V and J calls. Within this sample are 550,000 to 650,000 distinct CDR3 sequences, with 17% of them counted one time only. The ten most abundant clones make up around 7.8% of the sample.

Broad study findings and their caveats: Clones that contracted from day 15 to 85 showed balanced CD4/CD8 phenotypes, whereas a second wave of clones that expanded from day 15 to 37 leaned towards CD4+. Only a couple of mild cases were covered in the study, and larger cohorts including severe cases with pre-infection samples were considered necessary. Contracting CD4+ clones appeared mostly in the CM and EM memory subsets, whereas CD8+ clones were enriched in EMRA. Some responding clones were found in pre-infection memory, which suggests that pre-existing cross-reactive memory T cells took part in the SARS-CoV-2 response. SARS-CoV-2 specificity was not confirmed for the second-wave clones peaking on day 37.

This TCR came from an adult woman who had mild COVID-19 (a few samples of this study predate the infection). The sample titles of this study are shuffled in the database, so cell type and time point are left out; the donor was told from shared clones. The V and J genes are TRBV18 and TRBJ1-2; TRBD1 is perhaps the D gene, given 5 matching bases. Input material: PBMCs or a T cell subset sorted from them (not recorded which). The DNA sequence is TGTGCCAGCTCACCACATGGGACTGGCTACACCTTC. Its amino acids are CASSPHGTGYTF.